The TCR beta chain described here comes from a study of cytomegalovirus exposure and HLA in healthy donors. Notes on the study in general: Later genetic work tied a missense DCLRE1C variant to beta-chain V and J trimming. Indistinguishability led to the exclusion of some V segments, TRBV6-2 and TRBV6-3 included. A later examination showed that TCR association rates differed by HLA locus, with DRB1 most and HLA-C fewest. Data from an earlier analysis indicated that most TCR beta V segments were productive either about 90% or about 30% of the time.

Primers included in the PCR were 60 Vbeta and 13 Jbeta primers. The protocol was immunoSEQ multiplex PCR, while the TCRdb copy is restricted to in-frame clones and leaves out a portion. The sample records about 93,000 clones, under 90% being singletons. With respect to this clone: Its matching antigen is unknown.

The V segment lost 6 bases and the J segment 1 base; nucleotides outside the gene matches: 4. Germline values: CDR1 SNHLY, CDR2 FYNNEI. The length of the CDR3 is 14 residues. V is TRBV2 and J is TRBJ2-5, with TRBD2 matching over 8 bases. The sequencing input was PBMCs. The receptor's source is a man in his fifties in good health and CMV-seronegative. CDR3 loop: CASSSGGVQETQYF. CDR3 bases: TGTGCCAGCAGCTCCGGGGGGGTCCAAGAGACCCAGTACTTC. The full variable domain, completed using reference TRBV2 and TRBJ2-5, is EPEVTQTPSHQVTQMGQEVILRCVPISNHLYFYWYRQILGQKVEFLVSFYNNEISEKSEIFDDQFSVERPDGSNFTLKIRSTKLEDSAMYFCASSSGGVQETQYFGPGTRLLVL.